These 31 T cell receptor beta chains originate from one sample sequenced in a study of T-cell memory formation after mild COVID-19. TCRdb called the 5' RACE reads again in MiXCR, with one record for every CDR3 protein. Seen here are around 320,000 distinct CDR3 sequences, approximately 14% observed once, and the top ten hold about 21%. What was sequenced was PBMCs or a T cell subset sorted from them (not recorded which). All receptors come from a man in his late teens or twenties who had mild COVID-19 (a few samples of this study predate the infection). Cell type and time point are not known.

The chain recombines TRBV4-1 with TRBJ2-3, with unresolved D. CDR3 length equals 15 residues. The V gene's germline CDR1 is MGHRA and CDR2 YSYEKL. The V gene lost 0 bases and the J gene lost 2 bases, with 9 bases spanning the gap. This CDR3 is CASSQEATLTDTQYF. In DNA form, the CDR3 reads TGCGCCAGCAGCCAAGAGGCTACCCTCACAGATACGCAGTATTTT.

There are a few counts of this clonotype. The V call is TRBV7-2, the J call TRBJ2-7; D may be TRBD1 or TRBD2 (5 bases each). The V gene's germline CDR1 is SGHTA and CDR2 FQGNSA. This CDR3 has 14 residues. With 1 base removed from V and 7 bases from J, the gap between germline ends came to 14 bases. CDR3 nucleotide sequence: TGTGCCAGCAGCTTAGGTTCCGGGACGGGGGAGCAGTACTTC. Its translation is CASSLGSGTGEQYF.

This chain uses TRBV9 with TRBJ1-1; D call uncertain. The germline gives CDR1 SGDLS, CDR2 YYNGEE. Deletions cut 3 bases from V and 7 bases from J, with 13 bases between. The CDR3 is 13 residues long. CDR3 sequence reads: CASSAWRVDEAFF. The CDR3 DNA reads TGTGCCAGCAGCGCATGGAGGGTAGATGAAGCTTTCTTT. The complete variable domain, with remaining parts taken from reference TRBV9 and TRBJ1-1, reads DSGVTQTPKHLITATGQRVTLRCSPRSGDLSVYWYQQSLDQGLQFLIQYYNGEERAKGNILERFSAQQFPDLHSELNLSSLELGDSALYFCASSAWRVDEAFFGQGTRLTVV.

The V and J genes are TRBV20-1 and TRBJ2-3; 7 positions agree with TRBD1. The V gene's germline CDR1 is DFQATT and CDR2 SNEGSKA (reference sequence). Germline trimming cut 6 bases from V and 2 bases from J; bases unmatched to any gene: 11. The CDR3 is 15 residues long. DNA of the CDR3: TGCAGTGCCCCTCTAGAGGGGGCCTCCACAGATACGCAGTATTTT. Encoded protein: CSAPLEGASTDTQYF.

The gene calls are TRBV7-2 and TRBJ1-2, with D unclear. Germline V gene data show CDR1 as SGHTA and CDR2 as FQGNSA. The V end was cut by 4 bases, the J end by 6 bases, with 24 bases between. This CDR3 region has 17 residues. The CDR3 nucleotides are TGTGCCAGCAGCTCTCGTCAGACCTCCCTCGGCAGTGATGGCTACACCTTC. Translating it yields CASSSRQTSLGSDGYTF. Drawing the rest from reference TRBV7-2 and TRBJ1-2, the complete variable domain is GAGVSQSPSNKVTEKGKDVELRCDPISGHTALYWYRQSLGQGLEFLIYFQGNSAPDKSGLPSDRFSAERTGGSVSTLTIQRTQQEDSAVYLCASSSRQTSLGSDGYTFGSGTRLTVV.

This clonotype was observed a few times. The chain carries TRBV7-2 and TRBJ1-5; the match to TRBD1 covers 9 bases. CDR3 length: 14 residues. V lost 5 bases, J lost 6 bases, and 5 bases stayed unmatched. From germline, CDR1 is SGHTA and CDR2 FQGNSA. CDR3 DNA sequence: TGTGCCAGCAGCAGCCGGGACAGGGCTCAGCCCCAGCATTTT. It translates to CASSSRDRAQPQHF.

The V gene is TRBV6-2 or TRBV6-3, the J gene TRBJ2-1; maybe TRBD2 (6 bases). The V end lost 6 bases, the J end lost 0 bases, and 18 bases lay between the germline ends. CDR3 size: 17 residues. CDR1 is MNHEY and CDR2 is SVGEGT in the germline V gene. The CDR3 sequence: CASSTGTSSFSYNEQFF. The CDR3 coding sequence is TGTGCCAGCAGCACCGGAACTAGCTCTTTCTCCTACAATGAGCAGTTCTTC.

This clonotype appeared a few times. The chain links TRBV20-1 to TRBJ2-1; TRBD1 matches 7 bases. This CDR3 contains 11 residues. V gave up 6 bases and J gave up 9 bases; unmatched junction bases: 5. The germline V gene encodes CDR1 DFQATT and CDR2 SNEGSKA (reference sequence). The chain's CDR3 is CSARQGLEQFF. The CDR3 coding sequence is TGCAGTGCCCGACAGGGCCTTGAGCAGTTCTTC.

This chain uses TRBV20-1 with TRBJ2-7, with D possibly being TRBD1 (5 bases). Germline CDR1 and CDR2: DFQATT and SNEGSKA (reference sequence). Trimming shortened V by 2 bases and J by 0 bases, and 11 bases separated the two germline ends. The CDR3 runs 14 residues. CDR3 bases: TGCAGTGCTAGAAGTCCGGACATCTCCTACGAGCAGTACGTC. Its translation: CSARSPDISYEQYV.

The chain links TRBV4-1 to TRBJ2-1, with 8 bases fitting TRBD2. This CDR3 is 19 amino acids long. CDR1 MGHRA and CDR2 YSYEKL come from the germline V gene. J gave up 5 bases and V 0 bases, and 15 bases lay outside the gene matches. CDR3 region: CASSQDKASGRGRDNEQFF. CDR3 sequence (DNA): TGCGCCAGCAGCCAAGATAAGGCTAGCGGGCGGGGGAGAGACAATGAGCAGTTCTTC.

Regarding this clonotype: A read error may be the cause here, since a much bigger clone is one base away. V and J are TRBV7-2 and TRBJ1-4; 8 nucleotides align to TRBD1. This CDR3 has 15 residues. Germline V gene lookup returns CDR1 SGHTA and CDR2 FQGNSA. DNA of the CDR3: TGTGACAGCAGCAACCGACAGGGGCGGCGTGAAAAACTGTTTTTT. Its translation is CDSSNRQGRREKLFF.

The table lists this clonotype with a few counts. V is TRBV7-9 and J is TRBJ1-5; D is unclear. V was trimmed by 1 base and J by 6 bases, leaving 7 bases between them. The germline V gene encodes CDR1 SEHNR and CDR2 FQNEAQ (reference sequence). There are 13 residues in the CDR3. CDR3 protein: CASSLVGFQPQHF. The CDR3 DNA sequence: TGTGCCAGCAGCTTAGTAGGGTTTCAGCCCCAGCATTTT.

This clonotype turned up a few times. This chain uses TRBV29-1 with TRBJ2-1, with 9 bases that match TRBD2. Germline CDR1 is SQVTM and CDR2 is ANQGSEA. V lost 0 bases and J lost 0; bases outside the gene matches: 3. The CDR3 runs 16 residues. CDR3 in DNA: TGCAGCGTTGAAGAACAGCGGGGGGCCTCCTACAATGAGCAGTTCTTC. This sequence encodes CSVEEQRGASYNEQFF.

This clonotype showed up just a few times. This chain uses TRBV6-2 or TRBV6-3 with TRBJ1-1; D not resolved. From germline, CDR1 is MNHEY and CDR2 SVGEGT. This CDR3 has 14 amino acids. Trimming removed 8 bases from V and 1 base from J, with 14 bases in between. The CDR3 spells CASAVKSWNTEAFF. The CDR3 DNA sequence: TGTGCCAGCGCAGTGAAGTCGTGGAACACTGAAGCTTTCTTT.

This clonotype has only a few counts. J is TRBJ1-1 and V is TRBV12-3 or TRBV12-4, with a tentative D call TRBD1 (6 bases). With 4 bases removed from V and 1 base from J, the gap between germline ends came to 13 bases. This CDR3 region has 15 residues. CDR3 coding DNA: TGTGCCAGCAGTTCCCTGACAGGAGAGAACACTGAAGCTTTCTTT. Its protein is CASSSLTGENTEAFF.

The sample holds a few counts of this clonotype. V gene TRBV7-3 combines with J gene TRBJ2-1; a weak D match, TRBD1 (6 bases). The CDR3 runs 12 residues. Trimming stripped 4 bases from V and 8 bases from J, with 9 bases between. The V gene's germline CDR1 is SGHTA and CDR2 FQGTGA. The CDR3 DNA reads TGTGCCAGCAGCTCCTCAGGGGATGAGCAGTTCTTC. As protein: CASSSSGDEQFF.

This clonotype was seen more than once but under ten times. This chain joins TRBV9 and TRBJ2-1; 9 bases agree with TRBD1. There are 16 residues in the CDR3. Germline CDR1 and CDR2: SGDLS and YYNGEE. With V trimmed by 4 bases and J by 6 bases, 11 bases remained unmatched. DNA for the CDR3: TGTGCCAGCAGCATCACCCCGGGACAGGGACCCAATGAGCAGTTCTTC. It encodes CASSITPGQGPNEQFF.

This sequence joins TRBV4-1 and TRBJ2-1; D unresolved. Trimming took 4 bases from V and 4 from J, leaving 20 bases between them. CDR3 length: 17 residues. Per the germline V gene, CDR1 is MGHRA and CDR2 is YSYEKL. CDR3 coding DNA: TGCGCCAGCAGCCGGTTTGGCCATGGGGAAATATACAATGAGCAGTTCTTC. Protein product: CASSRFGHGEIYNEQFF.

This clonotype was found a few times. The chain has TRBV4-1 and TRBJ2-2; 7 nucleotides agree with TRBD1. Germline CDR1 MGHRA, CDR2 YSYEKL. V shed 4 bases, J shed 10 bases, and the junction held 6 bases outside the gene matches. This CDR3 spans 13 amino acids. The CDR3 loop is CASSLPGGEELFF. In DNA, the CDR3 is TGCGCCAGCAGCCTCCCAGGGGGAGAGGAGCTGTTTTTT.

This clonotype has just a few counts. The V gene is TRBV20-1, the J gene TRBJ2-4; D might be TRBD2 (6 bases). The CDR3 has 16 amino acids. From germline, CDR1 is DFQATT and CDR2 SNEGSKA (reference sequence). Trimming pared 5 bases from V and 1 base from J, leaving 18 bases between. The CDR3 bases are TGCAGTGCTTGCCTGCTTAGCGGAGGGGCCAAAAACATTCAGTACTTC. Protein product: CSACLLSGGAKNIQYF.

This sequence joins TRBV6-2 or TRBV6-3 and TRBJ1-5; the match to TRBD1 covers 10 bases. V lost 6 bases, J lost 2 bases, and 10 bases stayed unmatched. The CDR3 runs 17 residues. Germline V lookup: CDR1 MNHEY, CDR2 SVGEGT. The CDR3 sequence is CASRVGQGGSRNQPQHF. The CDR3 DNA reads as TGTGCCAGCAGAGTCGGACAGGGGGGATCGCGCAATCAGCCCCAGCATTTT.

The chain uses TRBV2 and TRBJ2-2; D not certain. The CDR3 runs to 14 residues. The ends were cut back, 2 bases at V and 1 base at J, with 5 bases in the middle. CDR1 and CDR2 from the germline V gene are SNHLY and FYNNEI. As DNA, the CDR3 is TGTGCCAGCAGTGAACTCAAGAACACCGGGGAGCTGTTTTTT. Protein product: CASSELKNTGELFF.

In this sample, this clonotype turned up a few times. The chain combines TRBV9 with TRBJ2-3; no clear D gene. CDR3 length equals 14 residues. Trimming took off 0 bases at V and 3 bases at J, with 8 bases between the two ends. In germline, CDR1 is SGDLS, CDR2 YYNGEE. DNA of the CDR3: TGTGCCAGCAGCGTAGCCCCGGGTACAGATACGCAGTATTTT. Protein product: CASSVAPGTDTQYF.

This CDR3 reads CASSEVTPNRVNGANVLTF. CDR3 coding DNA: TGTGCCAGCAGTGAAGTGACACCGAACAGGGTTAATGGGGCCAACGTCCTGACTTTC. The V and J genes are TRBV6-1 and TRBJ2-6; D is possibly TRBD1 (6 bases). The CDR3 contains 19 residues. CDR1 and CDR2 (germline): MNHNS, SASEGT. V gave up 1 base and J gave up 3 bases, with 19 bases separating them.

This clonotype has ten or more counts. The chain couples TRBV24-1 to TRBJ2-1, with 7 bases fitting TRBD1. Germline CDR1 KGHDR, CDR2 SFDVKD. The CDR3 is 16 residues long. The ends lost 2 bases at V and 7 bases at J; junction bases unmatched: 10. The chain's CDR3 is CATSDYSSTGKNEQFF. CDR3 nucleotides: TGTGCCACCAGTGATTACTCTTCGACAGGGAAGAATGAGCAGTTCTTC.

This clonotype has just a few counts. The chain recombines TRBV15 with TRBJ2-1; D is undetermined. The CDR3 is 14 amino acids. Trimming took 3 bases from V and 10 from J, leaving 16 bases between them. Germline CDR1 reads LNHNV; CDR2 reads YYDKDF (reference sequence). The CDR3 sequence: CATSSKLTITEQFF. DNA of the CDR3: TGTGCCACCAGCAGTAAACTTACGATTACGGAGCAGTTCTTC.

There are a few counts of this clonotype. V gene TRBV3-1 combines with J gene TRBJ2-5, with D perhaps matching TRBD2 (7 bases). Trimming pared 3 bases from V and 3 bases from J, leaving 11 bases between. Germline V lookup: CDR1 LGHDT, CDR2 YNNKEL (reference sequence). The CDR3 has 14 amino acids. The CDR3 DNA sequence: TGTGCCAGCAGCCAGGCGGGGGCAGAAGAGACCCAGTACTTC. Encoded protein: CASSQAGAEETQYF.

The table lists this clonotype with a few counts. This chain uses TRBV7-2 with TRBJ2-7; 7 positions agree with TRBD1. The CDR3 sequence is 14 residues long. J lost 6 bases, V lost 2 bases, and 7 bases had no gene match. The germline V gene encodes CDR1 SGHTA and CDR2 FQGNSA. Here the CDR3 reads CASSLLGQESEQYF. In DNA, the CDR3 is TGTGCCAGCAGCTTACTCGGACAGGAAAGCGAGCAGTACTTC.

This clonotype turned up a few times. The rearrangement links TRBV4-3 to TRBJ2-3; 10 bases align to TRBD2. Germline loops: CDR1 LGHNA, CDR2 YSLEER. The CDR3 is 15 residues long. The trim removed 0 bases at V and 5 bases at J, leaving 2 bases unmatched. This chain's CDR3 is CASSQDRTSGDTQYF. DNA for the CDR3: TGCGCCAGCAGCCAAGATCGGACTAGCGGAGATACGCAGTATTTT.

The chain employs TRBV28 and TRBJ1-3, with D unresolved. Deletions cut 6 bases from V and 1 base from J, with 10 bases between. The CDR3 is made up of 14 amino acids. CDR1 is MDHEN and CDR2 is SYDVKM in the germline V gene. The CDR3 is CASSAWGSGNTIYF. CDR3 DNA sequence: TGTGCCAGCAGCGCATGGGGTTCTGGAAACACCATATATTTT.

This clonotype was seen many times. The CDR3 loop reads CSARGSWDTQYF. The DNA for the CDR3 is TGCAGTGCTAGAGGGTCGTGGGATACGCAGTATTTT. J is TRBJ2-3 and V is TRBV20-1; D not certain. Germline CDR1 DFQATT, CDR2 SNEGSKA (reference sequence). CDR3 length: 12 residues. V gave up 1 base and J gave up 6 bases, with 8 bases separating them.